These 27 T cell receptor beta chains originate from one sample sequenced in a study of T cells in narcolepsy. Here immunoSEQ multiplex PCR was the method, and the copy in TCRdb shows in-frame clones only, minus some. The sample has under 30,000 clones, approximately 89% seen once. The material sequenced was CD45RA- memory CD4+ T cells from PBMCs. These receptors originate from a human donor with narcolepsy.

The chain uses TRBV7-3 and TRBJ2-7; 13 bases match TRBD2. The CDR3 is 14 amino acids. CDR1 and CDR2 (germline): SGHTA, FQGTGA. J was trimmed by 5 bases and V by 5 bases; bases with no gene match: 3. The chain's CDR3 is CASSQGLAGDEQYF. For the CDR3, the DNA is TGTGCCAGCAGCCAAGGACTAGCGGGAGACGAGCAGTACTTC. Full variable domain (outside the CDR3, taken from reference TRBV7-3 and TRBJ2-7): GAGVSQTPSNKVTEKGKYVELRCDPISGHTALYWYRQSLGQGPEFLIYFQGTGAADDSGLPNDRFFAVRPEGSVSTLKIQRTERGDSAVYLCASSQGLAGDEQYFGPGTRLTVT.

V is TRBV28 and J is TRBJ2-7; no definite D call. In germline, CDR1 is MDHEN, CDR2 SYDVKM. The CDR3 length is 15 residues. Trimming removed 2 bases from V and 0 bases from J, with 11 bases in between. The CDR3 reads CASSLQAKSSYEQYF. The CDR3 DNA is TGTGCCAGCAGTTTACAAGCGAAAAGCTCCTACGAGCAGTACTTC.

The rearrangement uses TRBV7-2 and TRBJ1-4; D is undetermined. Looked up from germline, CDR1 is SGHTA and CDR2 is FQGNSA. The V gene lost 5 bases and the J gene lost 6 bases, with 7 bases spanning the gap. CDR3 length: 12 residues. The CDR3 region is CASSPQDEKLFF. CDR3 nucleotide sequence: TGTGCCAGCAGCCCCCAGGATGAAAAACTGTTTTTT. Using reference TRBV7-2 and TRBJ1-4 for the parts outside the CDR3, the full variable domain is GAGVSQSPSNKVTEKGKDVELRCDPISGHTALYWYRQSLGQGLEFLIYFQGNSAPDKSGLPSDRFSAERTGGSVSTLTIQRTQQEDSAVYLCASSPQDEKLFFGSGTQLSVL.

This clone appeared a single time. The rearrangement joins TRBV6-4 to TRBJ2-5; 11 positions match TRBD2. The CDR3 is 14 residues long. Germline V lookup: CDR1 MRHNA, CDR2 SNTAGT. J was trimmed by 9 bases and V by 3 bases; bases with no gene match: 6. The CDR3, as DNA: TGTGCCAGCAGTGATACTAGCGGGAGTAGGGCCCAGTACTTC. It is translated as CASSDTSGSRAQYF.

The V gene is TRBV25-1, the J gene TRBJ2-4; 7 bases align to TRBD1. This CDR3 has 12 amino acids. CDR1 and CDR2 from the germline V gene are MGHDK and SYGVNS. The CDR3 sequence: CARQGGGNIQYF. CDR3 bases: TGTGCTCGACAGGGTGGTGGAAACATTCAGTACTTC.

V is TRBV11-2 and J is TRBJ2-7; a weak D match, TRBD1 (5 bases). Trimming took off 2 bases at V and 5 bases at J, with 19 bases between the two ends. Germline CDR1 reads SGHAT; CDR2 reads FQNNGV. The CDR3 is made up of 16 amino acids. CDR3 DNA: TGTGCCAGCAGCTTAAGAGGCCCGCCTAAAGGGGACGAGCAGTACTTC. Protein: CASSLRGPPKGDEQYF.

CDR3: CASSSLTRGSIGTDTQYF. DNA of the CDR3: TGTGCCAGCAGCTCCCTGACTAGGGGTTCCATCGGGACAGATACGCAGTATTTT. This chain connects TRBV7-9 to TRBJ2-3, with D tentatively TRBD2 (6 bases). CDR1 is SEHNR, CDR2 FQNEAQ, per germline (reference sequence). CDR3 length: 18 amino acids. Trimming removed 4 bases at V and 3 bases at J, with 23 bases between.

The J gene is TRBJ1-1, the V gene TRBV7-8; weak D call: TRBD1 (5 bases). The germline V gene encodes CDR1 SGHVS and CDR2 FQNEAQ. The CDR3 covers 13 residues. V was pared by 5 bases and J by 11 bases, with 18 bases between. CDR3 bases: TGTGCCAGCAGCCCCAATTCCGGGGGAGCGGCTTTCTTT. Encoded protein: CASSPNSGGAAFF.

The genes are TRBV7-2 and TRBJ2-1; no clear D. Trimming shortened V by 5 bases and J by 9 bases, and 8 bases separated the two germline ends. The germline gives CDR1 SGHTA, CDR2 FQGNSA. The length of the CDR3 is 11 residues. The chain's CDR3 is CASSPAIEQFF. DNA of the CDR3: TGTGCCAGCAGCCCCGCGATTGAGCAGTTCTTC.

The chain is built from TRBV18 and TRBJ2-3, with 11 bases lining up with TRBD2. J gave up 14 bases and V 6 bases, and 10 bases lay outside the gene matches. Germline CDR1 KGHSH, CDR2 LQKENI. The CDR3 runs 13 residues. The CDR3 spells CASSGDSSGRPYF. CDR3 bases: TGTGCCAGCTCGGGCGACTCTAGCGGGAGGCCGTATTTT.

The chain combines TRBV29-1 with TRBJ2-3, with D maybe TRBD1 (6 bases). There are 13 residues in the CDR3. Germline V lookup: CDR1 SQVTM, CDR2 ANQGSEA. Between the trimmed V and J ends, which lost 7 bases and 5 bases, there was a span of 16 bases. In DNA form, the CDR3 reads TGCAGCGCCCGGACAGCGGTGGTAGATACGCAGTATTTT. This encodes CSARTAVVDTQYF.

V and J are TRBV7-2 and TRBJ2-2, with 11 bases that match TRBD2. The V gene's germline CDR1 is SGHTA and CDR2 FQGNSA. Trimming took 5 bases from V and 2 from J; bases not matched to a gene: 10. The CDR3 covers 18 residues. The CDR3 coding sequence is TGTGCCAGCAGCCAGACTAATAGCGGGAGGGCAAACACCGGGGAGCTGTTTTTT. Protein sequence: CASSQTNSGRANTGELFF.

The chain has TRBV7-9 and TRBJ2-2, with D perhaps TRBD2 (5 bases). The length of the CDR3 is 15 residues. Germline CDR1 and CDR2: SEHNR and FQNEAQ (reference sequence). V dropped 5 bases and J dropped 4 bases, with 14 bases sitting between them. The DNA of the CDR3 is TGTGCCAGCAGCCGGGGTCAAGTGGGCACCGGGGAGCTGTTTTTT. This translates into CASSRGQVGTGELFF.

In its sample, this clone was seen a few times. This chain joins TRBV5-1 and TRBJ1-2; D remains ambiguous. Trimming left V 4 bases short and J 4 bases short, with 11 bases between. CDR3 length: 13 residues. Germline assignment: CDR1 SGHRS and CDR2 YFSETQ. The CDR3 sequence is CASSLDIIYGYTF. CDR3 sequence (DNA): TGCGCCAGCAGCCTAGATATTATCTATGGCTACACCTTC. The full variable domain, in which reference TRBV5-1 and TRBJ1-2 provide the parts outside the CDR3, is KAGVTQTPRYLIKTRGQQVTLSCSPISGHRSVSWYQQTPGQGLQFLFEYFSETQRNKGNFPGRFSGRQFSNSRSEMNVSTLELGDSALYLCASSLDIIYGYTFGSGTRLTVV.

This clone was found once. V and J are TRBV28 and TRBJ1-5; no clear D gene. The CDR3 is 15 residues long. Trimming stripped 5 bases from V and 6 bases from J, with 17 bases between. CDR1 is MDHEN, CDR2 SYDVKM, per germline. The CDR3 coding sequence is TGTGCCAGCAGTCCACAACTTACTTGGGCTCAGCCCCAGCATTTT. Its translation: CASSPQLTWAQPQHF. The whole variable domain, filled in from reference TRBV28 and TRBJ1-5, reads DVKVTQSSRYLVKRTGEKVFLECVQDMDHENMFWYRQDPGLGLRLIYFSYDVKMKEKGDIPEGYSVSREKKERFSLILESASTNQTSMYLCASSPQLTWAQPQHFGDGTRLSIL.

The V call is TRBV30, the J call TRBJ2-2, with 11 bases that match TRBD2. This CDR3 has 15 amino acids. J lost 4 bases, V lost 4 bases, and 5 bases had no gene match. The V gene's germline CDR1 is GTSNPN and CDR2 SVGIG (reference sequence). The CDR3 sequence is CAWTYGLAGTGELFF. CDR3 in DNA: TGTGCCTGGACGTACGGACTAGCGGGCACCGGGGAGCTGTTTTTT.

This clone was seen once. This rearrangement joins TRBV13 to TRBJ2-1; a weak D match, TRBD2 (6 bases). The CDR3 has 16 residues. Looked up from germline, CDR1 is PRHDT and CDR2 is FYEKMQ (reference sequence). The V end was cut by 4 bases, the J end by 2 bases, with 15 bases between. The CDR3 nucleotides read TGTGCCAGCAGCTCGTACCGGGACTCGACCTACAATGAGCAGTTCTTC. It encodes CASSSYRDSTYNEQFF.

The J gene is TRBJ1-2, the V gene TRBV6-1, with D uncertain. The length of the CDR3 is 13 residues. Trimming pared 7 bases from V and 4 bases from J, leaving 13 bases between. Germline assignment: CDR1 MNHNS and CDR2 SASEGT. The CDR3 sequence is CASTRALGYGYTF. The CDR3 region has the DNA TGTGCCAGCACGCGGGCCCTAGGCTATGGCTACACCTTC.

The chain has TRBV7-2 and TRBJ2-7; weak D call: TRBD2 (5 bases). There are 13 residues in the CDR3. V was cut by 3 bases and J by 6 bases, with 12 bases left in between. Germline CDR1 SGHTA, CDR2 FQGNSA. The CDR3 region is CASSLVGVREQYF. For the CDR3, the DNA is TGTGCCAGCAGCTTGGTGGGAGTTCGCGAGCAGTACTTC. Complete variable domain (other parts from reference TRBV7-2 and TRBJ2-7): GAGVSQSPSNKVTEKGKDVELRCDPISGHTALYWYRQSLGQGLEFLIYFQGNSAPDKSGLPSDRFSAERTGGSVSTLTIQRTQQEDSAVYLCASSLVGVREQYFGPGTRLTVT.

The CDR3 reads CASSPAGRTKNEQFF. As DNA, the CDR3 is TGTGCCAGCAGCCCAGCGGGACGGACTAAAAATGAGCAGTTCTTC. The gene calls are TRBV11-3 and TRBJ2-1; 7 bases line up with TRBD2. The CDR3 is 15 residues long. With 5 bases clipped from V and 7 bases from J, the junction kept 11 bases outside the gene matches. Germline V lookup: CDR1 SGHNT, CDR2 YENEEA.

V gene TRBV11-3 combines with J gene TRBJ2-1, with D unclear. CDR1 SGHNT and CDR2 YENEEA come from the germline V gene. CDR3 size: 13 residues. V was shortened by 2 bases and J by 7 bases, with 9 bases between the two germline ends. The chain's CDR3 is CASSLNYYNEQFF. The CDR3 coding sequence is TGTGCCAGCAGCTTAAACTACTATAATGAGCAGTTCTTC.

This clone was counted only a few times. The chain couples TRBV11-3 to TRBJ2-3; D possibly corresponds to TRBD1 (6 bases). CDR3 size: 14 residues. CDR1 and CDR2 from the germline V gene are SGHNT and YENEEA. Trimming cost V 5 bases and J 2 bases, with 11 bases left between them. The CDR3 DNA follows: TGTGCCAGCAGCCGCCGGGACAACACAGATACGCAGTATTTT. Its protein is CASSRRDNTDTQYF. The entire variable domain, with the rest obtained from reference TRBV11-3 and TRBJ2-3, is as follows: EAGVVQSPRYKIIEKKQPVAFWCNPISGHNTLYWYLQNLGQGPELLIRYENEEAVDDSQLPKDRFSAERLKGVDSTLKIQPAELGDSAVYLCASSRRDNTDTQYFGPGTRLTVL.

V gene TRBV2 combines with J gene TRBJ2-3, with 9 bases fitting TRBD1. J was trimmed by 0 bases and V by 1 base; bases with no gene match: 11. The germline V gene encodes CDR1 SNHLY and CDR2 FYNNEI. The CDR3 length is 19 residues. For the CDR3, the DNA is TGTGCCAGCAGTGAAGGGGGGACAGGGCCTATTACTAGCACAGATACGCAGTATTTT. This gives the protein CASSEGGTGPITSTDTQYF.

On this clone: The same CDR3 arises from other DNA sequences in this sample as well. The chain combines TRBV5-1 with TRBJ2-7, with 8 positions matching TRBD1. CDR1 SGHRS and CDR2 YFSETQ come from the germline V gene. The CDR3 spans 14 residues. Trimming cost V 0 bases and J 4 bases; bases outside gene matches: 3. CDR3 bases: TGCGCCAGCAGCTTGGGGGACAGGTCTTACGAGCAGTACTTC. Protein product: CASSLGDRSYEQYF.

Points on this clone: The sample contains more than one DNA sequence encoding this CDR3. The rearrangement joins TRBV15 to TRBJ2-2, with 7 bases matching TRBD2. Germline CDR1 reads LNHNV; CDR2 reads YYDKDF (reference sequence). The CDR3 loop spans 16 amino acids. J was trimmed by 5 bases and V by 4 bases; bases with no gene match: 10. The CDR3 DNA is TGTGCCACCAGCACAAGAGGAGCGGGAAGTACCGGGGAGCTGTTTTTT. Translated: CATSTRGAGSTGELFF. The full variable domain, its missing parts supplied by reference TRBV15 and TRBJ2-2, is DAMVIQNPRYQVTQFGKPVTLSCSQTLNHNVMYWYQQKSSQAPKLLFHYYDKDFNNEADTPDNFQSRRPNTSFCFLDIRSPGLGDTAMYLCATSTRGAGSTGELFFGEGSRLTVL.

This chain uses TRBV30 with TRBJ2-5; D remains unclear. Germline loops: CDR1 GTSNPN, CDR2 SVGIG (reference sequence). This CDR3 region has 11 residues. Between the trimmed V and J ends, which lost 5 bases and 4 bases, there was a span of 8 bases. Here the CDR3 DNA reads TGTGCCTGGGATAGATCAGAGACCCAGTACTTC. It specifies CAWDRSETQYF.

The rearrangement uses TRBV14 and TRBJ2-5; 7 nucleotides align to TRBD2. Matching the DNA end better, TRBJ2-7 makes the J call doubtful. Germline loops: CDR1 SGHDN, CDR2 FVKESK. This CDR3 has 15 residues. CDR3 in DNA: TGTGCCAGCAGCCAAGGCCTAGCGGTTCTCTACGAGCAGTACTTC. It encodes CASSQGLAVLYEQYF.